A selection of T cell receptor beta chains follows, all from one sample in a study of blood T cell repertoires in COVID-19. Profiled with immunoSEQ multiplex PCR; TCRdb holds only in-frame clones, not every one. The sample carries more than 90,000 clones, roughly 79% recorded once. The sequenced sample was peripheral blood. The receptors stem from a woman at least 80 years old with acute or convalescent COVID-19. Both conserved end residues are part of each CDR3. Each record gives: clone size, D gene, V gene, J gene, CDR3 protein, CDR3 DNA. The D gene is left open where the match is weak. Where a row states a size, it is once, few, many or the class of an expanded clone; other rows omit it.

>.|TRBD1|TRBV11-3|TRBJ2-1
CASPDPGQGFNEQFF
TGTGCCAGCCCAGATCCGGGACAGGGCTTCAATGAGCAGTTCTTC
>.|.|TRBV7-9|TRBJ2-7
CASTDSPYEQYF
TGTGCCAGCACGGACAGCCCCTACGAGCAGTACTTC
>few|.|TRBV29-1|TRBJ1-2
CSASTGIPFYGYTF
TGCAGCGCCTCTACAGGCATACCGTTCTATGGCTACACCTTC
>many|.|TRBV4-2|TRBJ1-2
CASSQDMYYGYTF
TGTGCCAGCAGCCAAGATATGTACTATGGCTACACCTTC
>.|TRBD2|TRBV5-6|TRBJ2-3
CASSPWTGGGTDTQYF
TGTGCCAGCAGCCCCTGGACGGGCGGGGGAACAGATACGCAGTATTTT
>.|TRBD1|TRBV19|TRBJ1-1
CAGGQGNTEAFF
TGTGCCGGTGGACAGGGGAACACTGAAGCTTTCTTT
>few|.|TRBV12-3/TRBV12-4|TRBJ2-7
CASSLNFYEQYF
TGTGCCAGCAGTTTGAACTTTTACGAGCAGTACTTC
>.|TRBD1|TRBV18|TRBJ1-3
CASSPSRTGGNTIYF
TGTGCCAGCTCACCATCGAGGACAGGGGGGAACACCATATATTTT
>.|TRBD1|TRBV10-3|TRBJ2-3
CATCLGDRSTDTQYF
TGTGCCACATGCCTGGGGGACAGGAGCACAGATACGCAGTATTTT
>.|.|TRBV28|TRBJ1-4
CASSSLLWGGAKGTNEKLFF
TGTGCCAGCAGTTCCCTCCTCTGGGGGGGAGCTAAAGGAACTAATGAAAAACTGTTTTTT
>.|TRBD2|TRBV28|TRBJ2-7
CASSLLLAGAYEQYF
TGTGCCAGCAGTTTATTGCTAGCGGGAGCCTACGAGCAGTACTTC
>.|TRBD1|TRBV19|TRBJ2-2
CASIWTGNTGELFF
TGTGCCAGTATATGGACAGGGAACACCGGGGAGCTGTTTTTT
>once|.|TRBV4-3|TRBJ2-3
CASSHRLASGDTQYF
TGCGCCAGCAGCCATAGGCTAGCGTCCGGAGATACGCAGTATTTT
>.|.|TRBV19|TRBJ1-2
CASSMDHRNGYTF
TGTGCCAGTAGTATGGACCACAGGAATGGCTACACCTTC
>.|.|TRBV28|TRBJ2-7
CASSLLSYEQYF
TGTGCCAGCAGTTTACTATCCTACGAGCAGTACTTC
>.|.|TRBV19|TRBJ2-1
CASSPSTKSYNEQFF
TGTGCCAGTAGTCCGAGTACCAAATCCTACAATGAGCAGTTCTTC
>.|TRBD1|TRBV29-1|TRBJ1-6
CSVDRDRISPLHF
TGCAGCGTAGACCGGGACAGGATTTCACCCCTCCACTTT
>once|TRBD1|TRBV7-2|TRBJ1-1
CASSLDLDRKAFF
TGTGCCAGCAGCTTAGATCTGGACAGGAAAGCTTTCTTT
>.|TRBD1|TRBV18|TRBJ1-1
CASSPSSGQGSNTEAFF
TGTGCCAGCTCACCTTCCTCGGGACAGGGGTCGAACACTGAAGCTTTCTTT
>.|.|TRBV5-1|TRBJ2-1
CASSLVSGSWNEQFF
TGCGCCAGCAGCTTGGTATCCGGGAGTTGGAATGAGCAGTTCTTC
>.|TRBD1|TRBV2|TRBJ1-2
CASRTGGSYGYTF
TGTGCCAGCCGGACAGGGGGTAGCTATGGCTACACCTTC
>.|.|TRBV7-9|TRBJ1-1
CASSLTGSSTEAFF
TGTGCCAGCAGCCTAACAGGGTCGAGTACTGAAGCTTTCTTT
>.|.|TRBV7-9|TRBJ1-5
CASSLVSGTHNQPQHF
TGTGCCAGCAGCTTAGTCTCCGGGACACATAATCAGCCCCAGCATTTT
>.|TRBD1|TRBV4-1|TRBJ1-2
CASSQGDRGVYGYTF
TGCGCCAGCAGCCAAGGAGACAGGGGGGTCTATGGCTACACCTTC
>.|TRBD1|TRBV18|TRBJ1-5
CASSRGQDEPQHF
TGTGCCAGCTCACGCGGACAGGACGAGCCCCAGCATTTT
>.|.|TRBV5-1|TRBJ2-3
CASSLEGVGSDTQYF
TGCGCCAGCAGCTTGGAAGGGGTAGGATCAGATACGCAGTATTTT
>.|.|TRBV27|TRBJ1-2
CASSSGGPNYGYTF
TGTGCCAGCAGCTCGGGGGGCCCCAACTATGGCTACACCTTC
>.|TRBD1|TRBV6-2/TRBV6-3|TRBJ1-5
CASSRQGHQPQHF
TGTGCCAGCAGTCGACAGGGGCATCAGCCCCAGCATTTT
>.|.|TRBV3-1/TRBV3-2|TRBJ2-7
CASSPGWVTYEQYF
TGTGCCAGCAGCCCAGGGTGGGTCACCTACGAGCAGTACTTC
>.|TRBD2|TRBV18|TRBJ2-5
CASSPPGGETQYF
TGTGCCAGCTCACCACCGGGGGGGGAGACCCAGTACTTC
>once|TRBD2|TRBV6-2/TRBV6-3|TRBJ2-3
CASSTLASSTDTQYF
TGTGCCAGCAGTACACTAGCGTCTAGCACAGATACGCAGTATTTT
>many|.|TRBV11-2|TRBJ2-3
CASSSPSGQRTDTQYF
TGTGCCAGCAGCTCACCCTCGGGACAACGCACAGATACGCAGTATTTT
>.|.|TRBV29-1|TRBJ2-7
CSVLKSGYEQYF
TGCAGCGTATTGAAATCGGGTTACGAGCAGTACTTC
>.|TRBD1|TRBV6-6|TRBJ1-1
CASSVDRGRLTEAFF
TGTGCCAGCAGTGTCGACAGGGGGCGCCTAACTGAAGCTTTCTTT
>few|.|TRBV5-1|TRBJ1-1
CASSAQTDTEAFF
TGCGCCAGCAGCGCCCAGACAGACACTGAAGCTTTCTTT
>.|TRBD1|TRBV5-6|TRBJ1-2
CASSLRQGDGYTF
TGTGCCAGCAGCTTGAGGCAGGGGGATGGCTACACCTTC
>.|.|TRBV7-2|TRBJ2-2
CASSYRPTGSTGELFF
TGTGCCAGCAGCTATAGGCCGACAGGCTCCACCGGGGAGCTGTTTTTT
>.|.|TRBV5-1|TRBJ2-3
CASSPRMTDTQYF
TGCGCCAGCAGTCCGAGGATGACAGATACGCAGTATTTT
>.|TRBD1|TRBV4-3|TRBJ1-5
CASSQDLQGTQPQHF
TGCGCCAGCAGCCAAGATTTACAGGGGACCCAGCCCCAGCATTTT
>.|TRBD1|TRBV6-5|TRBJ1-1
CATRTGTGVYTEAFF
TGTGCCACCCGGACCGGGACAGGGGTCTACACTGAAGCTTTCTTT
>.|.|TRBV5-6|TRBJ2-1
CASSGGGPRSYNEQFF
TGTGCCAGCAGCGGGGGGGGCCCGCGCTCCTACAATGAGCAGTTCTTC
>.|TRBD1|TRBV28|TRBJ2-7
CASREQGAGVDEQYF
TGTGCCAGCAGGGAACAGGGGGCAGGCGTCGACGAGCAGTACTTC
>.|TRBD1|TRBV5-1|TRBJ2-5
CASSLTGGILETQYF
TGCGCCAGCAGTCTCACAGGGGGTATTCTTGAGACCCAGTACTTC